This T cell receptor beta chain was sequenced during a study of blood T cell repertoires in COVID-19. Looking at the study overall: Both acute and convalescent COVID-19 samples were obtained from the United States, Italy and Spain. T cells, B-cell-depleted T cells, or PBMCs supplied cDNA or gDNA.

This CDR3 spans 14 amino acids. Germline V CDR1 and CDR2: SNHLY, FYNNEI. V lost 4 bases and J lost 6; bases outside the gene matches: 5. Per the original data handling: Amplifying reference gene primers gave estimates of nucleated cell counts. Clones were sequenced by immunoSEQ multiplex PCR, and TCRdb holds only the in-frame ones, with some missing. That table supplies the V and J calls and clone size; D and trimming were determined from the DNA. The repertoire consists of some 200,000 clones, with about 87% occurring once and the leading ten covering 10% to 13%. V usage is TRBV2 and J usage is TRBJ2-3; TRBD2 agrees at 9 bases. This receptor was obtained from a young man with acute COVID-19. The source material was PBMCs or T cells enriched from blood (not recorded which). CDR3 sequence: CASSGAGGEDTQYF. CDR3 in DNA: TGTGCCAGCAGTGGCGCGGGAGGGGAGGATACGCAGTATTTT. Full variable domain (rest looked up from reference TRBV2 and TRBJ2-3): EPEVTQTPSHQVTQMGQEVILRCVPISNHLYFYWYRQILGQKVEFLVSFYNNEISEKSEIFDDQFSVERPDGSNFTLKIRSTKLEDSAMYFCASSGAGGEDTQYFGPGTRLTVL.